Sequencing of this T cell receptor (beta chain) was carried out in a study of T cell repertoires in cytomegalovirus infection (dated by TCRdb to 2018 to 2020). Broadly, across the study: Alongside well-studied HLA-B-restricted epitopes, the peptide stimulations were aimed at recently identified HLA-C-restricted CMV epitopes, whose presentation resists viral immunomodulation. Donor HLA type was relevant to the analysis, because carriage of CMV infection together with the matching HLA type was indicated by public TCR beta signatures. What the study reported, not specific to this receptor: The ex vivo response was dominated by HLA-C-restricted CMV-specific TCR beta clonotypes, and the single most frequent clonotype in two of eight donors was supplied by these HLA-C-restricted clonotypes. In both this cohort and an independent cohort of some 370 donors, the cumulative frequency of public TCR beta family members distinguished carriers of CMV infection plus the relevant HLA type.

A note on this clonotype: It has no known antigen specificity. Base quality data are lacking; no much larger clone is found one base away.

The CDR3 runs 14 residues from the cysteine to the phenylalanine. The DNA shown is the 42-base CDR3, in frame from base 1. Here V drops 4 bases and J drops 8 bases, and the junction holds 7 bases not matched to any gene. This specimen's treatment or condition label, per the study, means: in vitro stimulation with specific CMV peptide epitopes to enrich CMV-specific T cells. The instrument given in TCRdb is Illumina HiSeq 1500. The public reads were reanalyzed by TCRdb: fastp trimming at Q25, MiXCR alignment, in-frame beta chains only. A single entry per CDR3 protein holds the most common genes and DNA from its merged rows. The sample yields a few hundred thousand distinct CDR3 sequences; almost 30% were counted once. The ten largest clones capture about 19% of the sample.

Recombination connected TRBV12-3 or TRBV12-4 to TRBJ2-3, with 9 junctional bases fitting TRBD1. Material: cultured PBMCs, obtained from culture after CMV antigen stimulation. The TCR was taken from a human donor in good health (CMV status not recorded). Some clones in this sample may be carry-over from other donors' samples. The nucleotide sequence is given as TGTGCCAGCAGTTCCGGGACAGGGTATGGTACGCAGTATTTT. This sequence encodes CASSSGTGYGTQYF.